This T cell receptor (beta chain) is drawn from a study of immune heterogeneity within non-small cell lung tumors. Study summary: In total, the tumors were 4 squamous cell carcinomas, around 10 non-squamous carcinomas and 1 not otherwise specified.

The table lists this clonotype with a few counts. CDR1 SGHTA and CDR2 FQGNSA come from the germline V gene. CDR3 length: 13 residues. V was trimmed by 7 bases and J by 2 bases, leaving 11 bases between them. Multiplex PCR (32 V and 13 J primers) was used to amplify the TCR beta CDR3. MiXCR, run by TCRdb on the multiplex PCR reads, gives a single entry per CDR3 protein. The data show 20,000 to 25,000 distinct CDR3 sequences, about 29% seen once. Bulk tumor genomic DNA, 600 to 650 ng per sample, was used as template. Several spatially distant biopsies were obtained per primary tumor intraoperatively. Patients went through curative surgery, and their non-small cell lung cancer was untreated and newly diagnosed.

The sequenced sample consisted of lung tumor tissue. The chain combines TRBV7-2 with TRBJ1-1, with D tentatively TRBD1 (6 bases). The TCR comes from a middle-aged man with non-small cell lung cancer. CDR3 protein: CASTLGANTEAFF. CDR3 in DNA: TGTGCCAGCACCCTGGGGGCTAACACTGAAGCTTTCTTT.